The 17 T cell receptor beta chains below all came from one sample that was sequenced in a study of cytotoxic CD8 clonotypes in ibrutinib-treated CLL (dated by TCRdb to 2020 to 2022). The time point label, as the study defines it: approximately 2 years on ibrutinib. Preparation of the library involved the immunoSEQ multiplex PCR assay. In TCRdb, the immuneACCESS table is reduced to in-frame sequences with V and J assigned. These tables do not hold every clone; where another copy was compared, an unresolved V gene accounts for under half, and the others remain unexplained. The sample table records 150,000 to 200,000 clones; 55% to 85% of these occur just once. The ten largest clones add up to around an eighth of the sample. Sequencing was performed on PBMCs, taken after 24 months of ibrutinib treatment. All receptors derive from a human donor with chronic lymphocytic leukemia.

This chain joins TRBV7-6 and TRBJ2-1, with TRBD2 matching 11 bases. V dropped 4 bases and J dropped 4; count of bases not matched to a gene: 3. The CDR3 covers 15 residues. In germline, CDR1 is SGHVS, CDR2 FNYEAQ. CDR3: CASSSGLADYNEQFF. CDR3 DNA: TGTGCCAGCAGCTCGGGACTAGCGGATTACAATGAGCAGTTCTTC.

The rearrangement uses TRBV2 and TRBJ1-2; D remains ambiguous. There are 15 residues in the CDR3. Trimming cost V 8 bases and J 3 bases, with 19 bases left between them. Germline V gene sequence: CDR1 SNHLY, CDR2 FYNNEI. CDR3 DNA sequence: TGTGCCAGCCGACCCGGGATCGGGTATCACTATGGCTACACCTTC. This codes for CASRPGIGYHYGYTF.

This chain joins TRBV4-3 and TRBJ2-1, with TRBD1 matching 7 bases. V trimming: 3 bases; J trimming: 2 bases; junction bases outside the gene matches: 4. This CDR3 comprises 15 residues. CDR1 is LGHNA and CDR2 is YSLEER in the germline V gene. DNA of the CDR3: TGCGCCAGCAGCCACGACAGGGCAGCCTACAATGAGCAGTTCTTC. Amino acids: CASSHDRAAYNEQFF.

The rearrangement uses TRBV7-2 and TRBJ1-4; a weak D match, TRBD1 (5 bases). Trimming stripped 2 bases from V and 4 bases from J, with 11 bases between. CDR1 is SGHTA and CDR2 is FQGNSA in the germline V gene. This CDR3 has 15 amino acids. The CDR3 loop is CASSLNQGSNEKLFF. CDR3 DNA: TGTGCCAGCAGCTTAAATCAGGGTAGTAATGAAAAACTGTTTTTT.

This sequence joins TRBV30 and TRBJ2-2, with 14 bases that match TRBD2. The CDR3 consists of 15 residues. V trimming: 3 bases; J trimming: 3 bases; junction bases outside the gene matches: 0. Germline V gives CDR1 GTSNPN, CDR2 SVGIG (reference sequence). The DNA for the CDR3 is TGTGCCTGGAGGGGACTAGCGGGAGACACCGGGGAGCTGTTTTTT. It yields the protein CAWRGLAGDTGELFF.

V gene TRBV2 combines with J gene TRBJ2-7, with D unresolved. In germline, CDR1 is SNHLY, CDR2 FYNNEI. CDR3 length: 11 amino acids. The ends were cut back, 1 base at V and 6 bases at J, with 4 bases in the middle. CDR3 sequence reads: CASSEVVEQYF. The CDR3 coding sequence is TGTGCCAGCAGTGAAGTGGTCGAGCAGTACTTC.

The genes are TRBV5-1 and TRBJ2-1; 11 bases fit TRBD2. Germline CDR1 reads SGHRS; CDR2 reads YFSETQ. The CDR3 has 14 residues. Trimming removed 2 bases from V and 6 bases from J; junction bases left unmatched: 1. CDR3 residues: CASSLLAGANEQFF. Written as DNA, the CDR3 is TGCGCCAGCAGCTTACTAGCGGGAGCCAATGAGCAGTTCTTC.

The rearrangement links TRBV10-1 to TRBJ2-1; D is unresolved. The CDR3 has 13 amino acids. V lost 0 bases and J lost 6, with 6 bases in between. Germline V gene data show CDR1 as WNHNN and CDR2 as SYGVQD (reference sequence). The CDR3: CASSESGFNEQFF. The CDR3 DNA reads TGCGCCAGCAGTGAGTCCGGCTTCAATGAGCAGTTCTTC.

This chain joins TRBV6-1 and TRBJ1-5; 9 bases align to TRBD1. CDR1 and CDR2 (germline): MNHNS, SASEGT. The V gene end was trimmed by 6 bases and the J gene end by 7 bases; junction bases not matched to a gene: 4. The CDR3 consists of 13 residues. The CDR3 coding sequence is TGTGCCAGCAGGGGACAGGGCCACCAGCCCCAGCATTTT. Protein sequence: CASRGQGHQPQHF.

The chain recombines TRBV19 with TRBJ2-3; TRBD2 might be the D (6 bases). This CDR3 contains 16 residues. The V gene's germline CDR1 is LNHDA and CDR2 SQIVND (reference sequence). V dropped 1 base and J dropped 1 base, with 12 bases sitting between them. CDR3 in DNA: TGTGCCAGTAGTATAGTGTCAGCGGGTGGCACAGATACGCAGTATTTT. Translated, it gives CASSIVSAGGTDTQYF.

This clone came up once. The chain combines TRBV28 with TRBJ2-5; 9 bases fit TRBD1. V lost 4 bases to trimming and J lost 2 bases; unmatched junction nucleotides: 8. CDR3 length equals 16 residues. In germline, CDR1 is MDHEN, CDR2 SYDVKM. This chain's CDR3 is CASSSGTGWGQETQYF. CDR3 nucleotides: TGTGCCAGCAGTTCCGGGACAGGGTGGGGGCAAGAGACCCAGTACTTC. Together with reference TRBV28 and TRBJ2-5, the CDR3 gives the full variable domain: DVKVTQSSRYLVKRTGEKVFLECVQDMDHENMFWYRQDPGLGLRLIYFSYDVKMKEKGDIPEGYSVSREKKERFSLILESASTNQTSMYLCASSSGTGWGQETQYFGPGTRLLVL.

Notes on this clone: Other DNA variants within this sample encode the same CDR3. The chain recombines TRBV27 with TRBJ2-7; 9 bases align to TRBD1. Germline CDR1 reads MNHEY; CDR2 reads SMNVEV (reference sequence). J lost 0 bases, V lost 6 bases, and 3 bases had no gene match. This CDR3 is 14 amino acids long. Written as DNA, the CDR3 is TGTGCCAGCAGGAGGGACAGGGACTCCTACGAGCAGTACTTC. Translation gives CASRRDRDSYEQYF.

This clone was counted between two and nine times. This chain links TRBV4-3 with TRBJ2-2; D gene uncertain. Germline V gives CDR1 LGHNA, CDR2 YSLEER. V lost 0 bases and J 3 bases, leaving 11 bases between the germline ends. CDR3 length: 16 amino acids. Here the CDR3 DNA reads TGCGCCAGCAGCCAAGATAAGGTGGGCGACACCGGGGAGCTGTTTTTT. Translation gives CASSQDKVGDTGELFF.

The rearrangement uses TRBV30 and TRBJ1-3, with 7 bases that match TRBD1. CDR3 length equals 17 residues. The germline CDR1 and CDR2 sequences are GTSNPN and SVGIG (reference sequence). V was clipped by 0 bases and J by 0 bases; unmatched bases: 8. This chain's CDR3 is CAWSVRWDSGSGNTIYF. For the CDR3, the DNA is TGTGCCTGGAGTGTGAGGTGGGACAGTGGCTCTGGAAACACCATATATTTT.

The chain combines TRBV30 with TRBJ2-1; no clear D. Germline V gene data show CDR1 as GTSNPN and CDR2 as SVGIG (reference sequence). Trimming removed 1 base at V and 4 bases at J, with 17 bases between. The length of the CDR3 is 16 residues. CDR3: CAWSETRFVWYNEQFF. The CDR3 DNA sequence: TGTGCCTGGAGTGAGACGCGGTTCGTTTGGTACAATGAGCAGTTCTTC.

The J gene is TRBJ1-4, the V gene TRBV2; the D is unclear. The CDR3 is made up of 14 amino acids. Between the trimmed V and J ends, which lost 1 base and 4 bases, there was a span of 7 bases. The germline V gene encodes CDR1 SNHLY and CDR2 FYNNEI. The CDR3: CASSEGRVNEKLFF. In DNA, the CDR3 is TGTGCCAGCAGTGAAGGACGGGTTAATGAAAAACTGTTTTTT.

The chain links TRBV7-9 to TRBJ2-2; D is perhaps TRBD2 (5 bases). With 5 bases removed from V and 7 bases from J, the gap between germline ends came to 20 bases. CDR3 size: 16 residues. Germline values: CDR1 SEHNR, CDR2 FQNEAQ (reference sequence). CDR3 sequence reads: CASSEARGREGGELFF. CDR3 DNA: TGTGCCAGCAGCGAGGCTAGAGGGAGAGAGGGCGGGGAGCTGTTTTTT.